The entry below gives a single T cell receptor (beta chain) sequence along with its context. Its cognate antigen has yet to be identified. Base quality data are lacking; no much larger clone is found one base away. The germline V gene (reference sequence) sets CDR1 to SEHNR and CDR2 to FQNEAQ. The cysteine opens and the phenylalanine closes a CDR3 of 15 amino acids. The DNA shown is the 45-base CDR3, in frame from base 1. Trimming at the junction amounts to 5 bases on V and 4 bases on J, and the germline ends lie 17 bases apart. High-throughput TCR beta sequencing profiled peripheral blood CD8+ and CD4+ T cells from healthy donors, Susac syndrome patients and multiple sclerosis patients. Multiple sclerosis controls were treatment-naive patients with stable or active relapsing-remitting disease fulfilling revised McDonald criteria. Bulk CD8+ and CD4+ T cells were purified by magnetic negative isolation, whereas CD8+ TEMRA cells were enriched by FACS. Blood was drawn into EDTA tubes, processed within 24 hours, and PBMCs were isolated by density gradient centrifugation. PBMCs intended for TCR sequencing were frozen in liquid nitrogen and were later thawed in a 37 degrees C water bath. Purity of sorted or isolated CD4+, CD8+ and CD8+ TEMRA cells was at least 90%.

This specimen belongs to a study of CD8 T cells in Susac syndrome (dated by TCRdb to the late 2010s). Study-level background: Repertoire sequencing was used to test whether CD8+ T cell activation and differentiation in Susac syndrome was antigen driven. The clonality of the CD8+ T cell repertoire was compared across 12 healthy donors, around 14 Susac syndrome patients and around 15 multiple sclerosis patients.

Summary of the overall study and its limitations: The number of individuals in the TCR sequencing and HLA analysis was recognized as being relatively small.

RNA was extracted with the RNeasy kit and about 0.5 to 1 ug was reverse transcribed using random hexamers. The immunoSEQ multiplex PCR assay, covering 54 Vbeta and 13 Jbeta segments, was used to amplify TCR beta CDR3 regions. To correct PCR amplification bias, a synthetic template baseline was used for both primer optimization and computational correction. On the study's bioinformatics: Reads were annotated to V, D and J genes according to IMGT and were analyzed with immunoSEQ Analyzer, with only productive sequences retained. Clonality was calculated as one minus the Shannon entropy normalized by log2 of the number of productive unique sequences. For each patient and control, public and private clones were evaluated within the 100 most prevalent clones. Clones were defined as Susac-specific when absent from the healthy and MS cohorts, from over a thousand published viral clones and from other ImmuneACCESS disease sequences. TCRdb ran its own pipeline on the public reads, namely fastp trimming at Q25 and MiXCR clone calling, and kept in-frame beta chains. Rows with a matching CDR3 protein are joined into one entry that keeps the most common DNA and genes. These V and J calls derive from TCRdb rather than the authors' analysis. This sample gives 150,000 to 160,000 distinct CDR3 sequences in total; about 95% of them show up just once. 0.15% of the sample is in the top ten clones.

Sequencing was performed on CD8+ T cells from PBMCs. The source of this sequence is a human donor with multiple sclerosis. This chain is built from TRBV7-9 and TRBJ1-1, with no confident D gene call. The bases are TGTGCCAGCAGCCCTTCCTCCCCGGTGGGCACTGAAGCTTTCTTT. This encodes CASSPSSPVGTEAFF.